This T cell receptor (beta chain) was captured in a study of beta chain features in type 1 diabetes. The authors reverse transcribed all of the isolated RNA, so sequencing captured expressed TCRB transcripts. The assay was immunoSEQ multiplex PCR, and TCRdb's table has in-frame clones only and misses some. The table has hundreds of thousands of clones, roughly 16% seen once. Germline CDR1 and CDR2: SEHNR and FQNEAQ (reference sequence). This CDR3 contains 17 residues. V lost 1 base, J lost 3 bases, and 10 bases stayed unmatched. This TCR derives from a woman in her late teens or twenties in good health. The chain employs TRBV7-9 and TRBJ2-7; 9 bases agree with TRBD1. The specimen sequenced was naive CD4+ T cells from blood. CDR3 amino acids: CASSLGQGDWRDYEQYF. The CDR3 coding sequence is TGTGCCAGCAGCTTAGGACAGGGGGACTGGCGGGACTACGAGCAGTACTTC.